Below are 31 T cell receptor beta chains sequenced from a single sample in a study of neurological immune-mediated disorders. MiXCR, run by TCRdb on the 5' RACE reads, gives a single entry per CDR3 protein. This sample has roughly 56,000 distinct CDR3 sequences, with around 10% found just once. Sequences were obtained from PBMCs. The receptor set was obtained from a man aged 55 to 70 in good health.

This clonotype was detected a few times. The chain is built from TRBV6-5 and TRBJ1-3; the D is unclear. Germline assignment: CDR1 MNHEY and CDR2 SVGAGI. This CDR3 region has 13 residues. V lost 2 bases and J 4 bases, leaving 6 bases between the germline ends. The CDR3 spells CASSYQEGNTIYF. The CDR3 DNA reads as TGTGCCAGCAGTTACCAGGAGGGAAACACCATATATTTT.

This clonotype was seen at least ten times. The chain is built from TRBV5-1 and TRBJ1-3; no clear D gene. Germline lookup yields CDR1 SGHRS and CDR2 YFSETQ. The V end was cut by 5 bases, the J end by 0 bases, with 3 bases between. The length of the CDR3 is 12 residues. CDR3 sequence: CASRDSGNTIYF. The CDR3 DNA sequence: TGCGCCAGCAGGGACTCTGGAAACACCATATATTTT.

This rearrangement joins TRBV18 to TRBJ2-5, with D possibly being TRBD2 (5 bases). The CDR3 runs to 15 residues. With 3 bases removed from V and 3 bases from J, the gap between germline ends came to 14 bases. Germline V lookup: CDR1 KGHSH, CDR2 LQKENI. CDR3 amino acids: CASSPGISGEETQYF. The CDR3 bases are TGTGCCAGCTCACCCGGGATCTCAGGAGAAGAGACCCAGTACTTC.

With regard to this clonotype: Germline is not matched at one junction end, which may reflect a read error. The rearrangement joins TRBV12-3 or TRBV12-4 to TRBJ1-5; D call uncertain. The CDR3 consists of 14 residues. CDR3 in DNA: TGTGCCAGCAGTTTAGTGCAGAATAATCAGCCACAGCATTTT. The encoded protein is CASSLVQNNQPQHF.

This clonotype was found many times. The rearrangement joins TRBV7-2 to TRBJ2-1; possibly TRBD1 or TRBD2 for D (5 bases each). The CDR3 loop spans 17 amino acids. Deletions cut 1 base from V and 0 bases from J, with 13 bases between. The germline V gene encodes CDR1 SGHTA and CDR2 FQGNSA. The CDR3 spells CASSLGGTSSSYNEQFF. The CDR3 DNA sequence: TGTGCCAGCAGCTTAGGGGGGACGTCGAGCTCCTACAATGAGCAGTTCTTC.

V is TRBV20-1 and J is TRBJ2-1, with D tentatively TRBD1 (6 bases). This CDR3 contains 14 residues. Germline-derived CDR1 and CDR2 are DFQATT and SNEGSKA (reference sequence). V was pared by 3 bases and J by 6 bases, with 15 bases between. The CDR3 coding sequence is TGCAGTGCTAGGAGGGCAGGGGAAGGCAATGAGCAGTTCTTC. As protein: CSARRAGEGNEQFF.

Many counts were recorded for this clonotype. This sequence joins TRBV5-1 and TRBJ2-3; 8 bases match TRBD1. Germline V CDR1 and CDR2: SGHRS, YFSETQ. V trimming: 6 bases; J trimming: 4 bases; junction bases outside the gene matches: 13. The CDR3 is made up of 16 amino acids. Here the CDR3 reads CASTYDQGAGSDTQYF. The CDR3 region has the DNA TGCGCCAGCACGTATGACCAGGGGGCAGGATCAGATACGCAGTATTTT.

This clonotype showed up many times. V and J are TRBV5-1 and TRBJ2-7; D remains unclear. V was pared by 1 base and J by 3 bases, with 11 bases between. Germline V gene data show CDR1 as SGHRS and CDR2 as YFSETQ. The CDR3 is made up of 14 amino acids. The CDR3 region is CASSLYFDSYEQYF. CDR3 nucleotides: TGCGCCAGCAGCTTGTATTTCGATAGCTACGAGCAGTACTTC.

This rearrangement joins TRBV5-1 to TRBJ1-6; D remains unclear. The V and J ends lost 1 base and 7 bases respectively, with 15 bases between them. The germline CDR1 and CDR2 sequences are SGHRS and YFSETQ. The length of the CDR3 is 16 residues. CDR3 nucleotide sequence: TGCGCCAGCAGCTTGAATGGCCCAGGTCTGAATTCACCCCTCCACTTT. This codes for CASSLNGPGLNSPLHF.

This clonotype has ten or more counts. This sequence joins TRBV5-1 and TRBJ1-5; a weak D match, TRBD1 (5 bases). The germline V and J ends were trimmed by 7 bases and 4 bases, with 12 bases remaining between them. Germline CDR1 is SGHRS and CDR2 is YFSETQ. CDR3 length: 13 amino acids. In DNA form, the CDR3 reads TGCGCCAGCTCCAGGGATGTAAATCAGCCCCAGCATTTT. It codes for CASSRDVNQPQHF.

To note about this clonotype: Given a much more abundant clone one base away, this may be a read error. V is TRBV5-1 and J is TRBJ2-1; D is undetermined. Trimming took 4 bases from V and 0 from J, leaving 17 bases between them. There are 17 residues in the CDR3. Germline V gene sequence: CDR1 SGHRS, CDR2 YFSETQ. CDR3 sequence reads: CASSNGRRWGSYNEQFF. CDR3 DNA: TGCGCCAGCAGCAACGGGCGCCGGTGGGGCTCCTACAATGAGCAGTTCTTC.

Many counts were recorded for this clonotype. V gene TRBV28 combines with J gene TRBJ1-5, with 7 bases that match TRBD1. V dropped 4 bases and J dropped 1; count of bases not matched to a gene: 7. The germline gives CDR1 MDHEN, CDR2 SYDVKM. This CDR3 is built from 16 residues. CDR3 coding DNA: TGTGCCAGCAGTTCCCAGGACAGGATGAGCAATCAGCCCCAGCATTTT. Encoded protein: CASSSQDRMSNQPQHF. Variable domain in full (rest from reference TRBV28 and TRBJ1-5): DVKVTQSSRYLVKRTGEKVFLECVQDMDHENMFWYRQDPGLGLRLIYFSYDVKMKEKGDIPEGYSVSREKKERFSLILESASTNQTSMYLCASSSQDRMSNQPQHFGDGTRLSIL.

This clonotype was seen repeatedly, ten times or more. The rearrangement joins TRBV27 to TRBJ1-2; unclear D gene. Trimming removed 6 bases at V and 4 bases at J, with 12 bases between. The CDR3 covers 13 residues. Germline CDR1 reads MNHEY; CDR2 reads SMNVEV (reference sequence). This chain's CDR3 is CASSQEVFYGYTF. The CDR3 region has the DNA TGTGCCAGCAGCCAAGAGGTCTTCTATGGCTACACCTTC.

About this clonotype itself: This sequence may be a read error, since a much larger clone differs from it by one base. This rearrangement joins TRBV5-1 to TRBJ2-7; D perhaps matches TRBD2 (7 bases). Trimming pared 4 bases from V and 6 bases from J, leaving 20 bases between. There are 15 residues in the CDR3. The V gene's germline CDR1 is SGHRS and CDR2 YFSETQ. CDR3 DNA: TGCGCCAGCAGCGCTGTGGGGGGGCCAATGAGCGAGCAGTACTTC. This codes for CASSAVGGPMSEQYF.

This clonotype showed up many times. V is TRBV20-1 and J is TRBJ1-2, with D unresolved. Per germline, CDR1 DFQATT and CDR2 SNEGSKA (reference sequence). Between the trimmed V and J ends, which lost 6 bases and 4 bases, there was a span of 12 bases. The CDR3 is made up of 12 amino acids. The CDR3 loop is CSAKAPPYGYTF. CDR3 sequence (DNA): TGCAGTGCCAAGGCACCCCCCTATGGCTACACCTTC.

This clonotype was recorded many times. The chain is built from TRBV20-1 and TRBJ2-1; tentative D call: TRBD1 (5 bases). Deletions cut 6 bases from V and 4 bases from J, with 13 bases between. CDR1 is DFQATT and CDR2 is SNEGSKA in the germline V gene (reference sequence). The length of the CDR3 is 13 residues. Here the CDR3 reads CSALKSGYNEQFF. The CDR3 nucleotides are TGCAGTGCCCTTAAGTCAGGGTACAATGAGCAGTTCTTC.

This clonotype was found many times. J is TRBJ1-1 and V is TRBV27; D not resolved. V lost 4 bases and J 4 bases, leaving 10 bases between the germline ends. Per germline, CDR1 MNHEY and CDR2 SMNVEV (reference sequence). This CDR3 comprises 13 residues. This CDR3 reads CASSSNLGTEAFF. CDR3 in DNA: TGTGCCAGCAGTTCCAACTTGGGCACTGAAGCTTTCTTT.

A note on this clonotype: A much larger clone lies one base from this, so it may be a read error. This chain links TRBV7-2 with TRBJ2-5, with TRBD2 as a possible D gene (5 bases). Per the germline V gene, CDR1 is SGHTA and CDR2 is FQGNSA. The CDR3 sequence is 13 residues long. CDR3 loop: CVSTSGGQETQYF. In DNA form, the CDR3 reads TGTGTCAGCACCTCCGGAGGTCAAGAGACCCAGTACTTC. The full variable domain, rest sourced from reference TRBV7-2 and TRBJ2-5, is GAGVSQSPSNKVTEKGKDVELRCDPISGHTALYWYRQSLGQGLEFLIYFQGNSAPDKSGLPSDRFSAERTGGSVSTLTIQRTQQEDSAVYLCVSTSGGQETQYFGPGTRLLVL.

This clonotype was found many times. The chain is built from TRBV5-1 and TRBJ1-4, with TRBD1 matching over 9 bases. The CDR3 runs 16 residues. CDR1 is SGHRS, CDR2 YFSETQ, per germline. After removal of 0 bases from V and 5 bases from J, the junction contained 5 bases not matched to a gene. CDR3 DNA: TGCGCCAGCAGCTTGGACGACAGGGGGTGGAATGAAAAACTGTTTTTT. Translation gives CASSLDDRGWNEKLFF.

The table lists this clonotype with many counts. This rearrangement joins TRBV5-1 to TRBJ2-3, with 7 bases identical to TRBD1. This CDR3 has 15 residues. Per germline, CDR1 SGHRS and CDR2 YFSETQ. V trimming: 4 bases; J trimming: 0 bases; junction bases outside the gene matches: 5. The chain's CDR3 is CASSRGDRSTDTQYF. CDR3 nucleotides: TGCGCCAGCAGCCGAGGGGACAGAAGCACAGATACGCAGTATTTT.

In this sample, this clonotype turned up many times. The J gene is TRBJ2-5, the V gene TRBV28; D may be TRBD2 (6 bases). This CDR3 is built from 15 residues. V shed 6 bases and J shed 5 bases, with 19 bases lying between them. Germline values: CDR1 MDHEN, CDR2 SYDVKM. CDR3 coding DNA: TGTGCCAGCAGGGCGGGACGTTCGCCGTGGGAGACCCAGTACTTC. Amino acids: CASRAGRSPWETQYF.

The gene calls are TRBV27 and TRBJ2-5; 9 bases are a match to TRBD2. The CDR3 spans 14 residues. Losses at the gene ends were 8 bases for V and 8 bases for J; bases not matched to a gene: 12. Germline values: CDR1 MNHEY, CDR2 SMNVEV (reference sequence). The chain's CDR3 is CASVSGGNKRTQYF. The CDR3 DNA sequence: TGTGCCAGCGTCAGCGGGGGGAACAAGAGAACCCAGTACTTC.

Comment on this clonotype: The DNA is omitted, as the CDR3 cannot be located on it reliably, and the CDR3 follows TCRdb's listing. The V gene is TRBV7-2, the J gene TRBJ1-6; TRBD1, as called in the table, went unchecked against the DNA. The CDR3 is 23 amino acids in total, end residues counted. Germline V CDR1 and CDR2: SGHTA, FQGNSA. CDR3 residues: CASSFYICSASFNRGKGNSPLHF.

Many counts were recorded for this clonotype. The V call is TRBV7-7, the J call TRBJ2-2; D is perhaps TRBD1 (6 bases). Between the trimmed V and J ends, which lost 5 bases and 0 bases, there was a span of 10 bases. Germline assignment: CDR1 SSHAT and CDR2 FNYEAQ (reference sequence). The CDR3 length is 15 residues. The CDR3 nucleotides read TGTGCCAGCAGCCAAACAGGGACGAACACCGGGGAGCTGTTTTTT. Its translation is CASSQTGTNTGELFF.

This clonotype showed up many times. The chain recombines TRBV11-1 with TRBJ2-7; TRBD1 aligns across 8 bases. The J segment lost 3 bases and the V segment lost 5 bases, leaving 9 bases of the junction unmatched. Germline lookup yields CDR1 SGHAT and CDR2 FQDESV (reference sequence). The CDR3 covers 15 residues. The CDR3 nucleotides read TGTGCCAGCAGCCCCAGCAGGGGGCTAATCTACGAGCAGTACTTC. It specifies CASSPSRGLIYEQYF. Based on the CDR3 plus reference TRBV11-1 and TRBJ2-7, the full variable domain is EAEVAQSPRYKITEKSQAVAFWCDPISGHATLYWYRQILGQGPELLVQFQDESVVDDSQLPKDRFSAERLKGVDSTLKIQPAELGDSAMYLCASSPSRGLIYEQYFGPGTRLTVT.

Concerning this clonotype itself: Being one base from a much bigger clone, this may be a read error. The V call is TRBV7-9, the J call TRBJ2-1; D uncertain. The CDR3 length is 15 residues. In germline, CDR1 is SEHNR, CDR2 FQNEAQ (reference sequence). Trimming removed 1 base at V and 11 bases at J, with 18 bases between. The CDR3 DNA reads TGTGCCAGCAGCTTAGGGGTTGTCAGTACAACGAAGCAGTTCTTC. Its translation: CASSLGVVSTTKQFF.

There are many counts of this clonotype. The rearrangement joins TRBV6-5 to TRBJ1-1; 10 nucleotides agree with TRBD1. The J segment lost 0 bases and the V segment lost 2 bases, leaving 9 bases of the junction unmatched. The CDR3 spans 18 residues. The germline V gene encodes CDR1 MNHEY and CDR2 SVGAGI. The CDR3 loop is CASSYAGQGGSLNTEAFF. In DNA, the CDR3 is TGTGCCAGCAGTTACGCAGGACAGGGGGGAAGTCTGAACACTGAAGCTTTCTTT.

This clonotype was recorded many times. The rearrangement links TRBV4-1 to TRBJ1-2; 7 nucleotides match TRBD1. This CDR3 is built from 17 residues. The germline gives CDR1 MGHRA, CDR2 YSYEKL. V lost 2 bases to trimming and J lost 4 bases; unmatched junction nucleotides: 13. The CDR3 sequence: CASSQSDREGGIYGYTF. DNA of the CDR3: TGCGCCAGCAGCCAAAGCGACAGGGAGGGGGGGATCTATGGCTACACCTTC.

This clonotype appeared many times. The chain is built from TRBV28 and TRBJ2-7; D is undetermined. There are 13 residues in the CDR3. Trimming shortened V by 3 bases and J by 3 bases, and 9 bases separated the two germline ends. Per germline, CDR1 MDHEN and CDR2 SYDVKM. The CDR3 protein is CASSFSGFYEQYF. The DNA of the CDR3 is TGTGCCAGCAGTTTTTCAGGTTTCTACGAGCAGTACTTC.

This clonotype was seen repeatedly, ten times or more. The chain uses TRBV7-2 and TRBJ2-5, with D maybe TRBD1 (7 bases). V lost 3 bases to trimming and J lost 1 base, with 12 bases between them. This CDR3 is built from 15 residues. Germline CDR1 and CDR2: SGHTA and FQGNSA. CDR3: CASSLRDSVQETQYF. DNA of the CDR3: TGTGCCAGCAGCTTGCGGGACAGTGTCCAAGAGACCCAGTACTTC.

This clonotype was recorded many times. V and J are TRBV11-1 and TRBJ1-1; no reliable D call. The CDR3 covers 15 residues. Per germline, CDR1 SGHAT and CDR2 FQDESV (reference sequence). The V end lost 4 bases, the J end lost 1 base, and 13 bases lay between the germline ends. Here the CDR3 reads CASSYLREPNTEAFF. In DNA form, the CDR3 reads TGTGCCAGCAGCTACCTCCGTGAGCCGAACACTGAAGCTTTCTTT.